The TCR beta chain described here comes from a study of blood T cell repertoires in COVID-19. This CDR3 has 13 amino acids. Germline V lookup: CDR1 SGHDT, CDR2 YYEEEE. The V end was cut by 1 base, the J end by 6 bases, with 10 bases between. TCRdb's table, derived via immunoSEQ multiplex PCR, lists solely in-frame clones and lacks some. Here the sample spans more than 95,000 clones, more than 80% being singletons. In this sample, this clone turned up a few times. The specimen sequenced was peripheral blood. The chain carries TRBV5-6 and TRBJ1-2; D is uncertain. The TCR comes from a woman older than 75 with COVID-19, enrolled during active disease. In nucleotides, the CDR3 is TGTGCCAGCAGCTTGTCGACAAAGGATGGCTACACCTTC. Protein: CASSLSTKDGYTF.